These 21 T cell receptor beta chains were all obtained from the same sample, sequenced in a study of T cell repertoires in cytomegalovirus infection. TCRdb redid the calling of the reads with MiXCR, one entry per CDR3 protein. The profile shows about 920,000 distinct CDR3 sequences, roughly 30% of them singletons. These TCRs' antigens remain unknown. The source material was cultured CD8+ T cells from PBMCs, sampled from culture after CMV antigen stimulation. Every receptor here comes from a human donor in good health (CMV status not recorded). Some clones in this sample may be carry-over from other donors' samples.

This rearrangement joins TRBV29-1 to TRBJ2-6, with D possibly matching TRBD1 (6 bases). V was shortened by 5 bases and J by 0 bases, with 8 bases between the two germline ends. Germline CDR1 SQVTM, CDR2 ANQGSEA. This CDR3 region has 14 residues. The CDR3 nucleotides are TGCAGCGTTTACAGGGCCTCTGGGGCCAACGTCCTGACTTTC. Its translation is CSVYRASGANVLTF.

As to this clonotype: One end of the junction is discordant with germline, which a read error may explain. The chain employs TRBV7-6 and TRBJ2-1, with 10 bases that match TRBD2. This CDR3 is built from 17 residues. Germline CDR1 is SGHVS and CDR2 is FNYEAQ. This CDR3 reads CASSPEGGLARYNEQFF. The CDR3 bases are TGTGCTAGCAGCCCGGAGGGGGGACTAGCGAGATACAATGAGCAGTTCTTC.

The chain links TRBV11-2 to TRBJ2-1, with D possibly TRBD1 on 6 matching bases. CDR1 is SGHAT and CDR2 is FQNNGV in the germline V gene. Trimming stripped 7 bases from V and 3 bases from J, with 13 bases between. The CDR3 covers 14 residues. In DNA, the CDR3 is TGTGCCAGCAACCGCCTGGACAGCTACAATGAGCAGTTCTTC. It encodes CASNRLDSYNEQFF.

The rearrangement joins TRBV12-3 or TRBV12-4 to TRBJ2-1, with D unresolved. The CDR3 length is 13 residues. Trimming shortened V by 7 bases and J by 10 bases, and 17 bases separated the two germline ends. Written as DNA, the CDR3 is TGTGCCAGCACCCTTATCCCCCCGTGGGAGCAGTTCTTC. It encodes CASTLIPPWEQFF.

This clonotype was seen a handful of times. At one boundary the junction diverges from the germline segment, which might be a read error. The gene calls are TRBV25-1 and TRBJ1-2, with 8 bases aligning to TRBD1. The CDR3 extends over 14 amino acids. The germline gives CDR1 MGHDK, CDR2 SYGVNS. The CDR3, as DNA: TGTGCCAGCAGTGAAGACGCAGGGGGCTCTGGCTATACCTTC. It translates to CASSEDAGGSGYTF.

The chain uses TRBV3-1 and TRBJ1-5, with D hard to call. Looked up from germline, CDR1 is LGHDT and CDR2 is YNNKEL (reference sequence). The CDR3 is 15 amino acids. Trimming removed 5 bases at V and 0 bases at J, with 11 bases between. CDR3 in DNA: TGTGCCAGCAGCGTCACAGATGATAGCAATCAGCCCCAGCATTTT. This encodes CASSVTDDSNQPQHF. Combining the CDR3 with reference TRBV3-1 and TRBJ1-5 gives the whole variable domain DTAVSQTPKYLVTQMGNDKSIKCEQNLGHDTMYWYKQDSKKFLKIMFSYNNKELIINETVPNRFSPKSPDKAHLNLHINSLELGDSAVYFCASSVTDDSNQPQHFGDGTRLSIL.

As to this clonotype: Since the CDR3 does not end with the conserved phenylalanine or tryptophan, this likely comes from a read error. The chain carries TRBV5-1 and TRBJ1-1; D gene ambiguous. Germline CDR1 SGHRS, CDR2 YFSETQ. V was shortened by 3 bases and J by 3 bases, with 15 bases between the two germline ends. The CDR3 is 15 amino acids. The CDR3 DNA reads TGCGCCAGCAGCTGGGTTGGGATCCGGGACACTGAAGCTTTCCTT. Amino acid sequence: CASSWVGIRDTEAFL.

This clonotype appeared many times. The chain links TRBV7-8 to TRBJ1-5, with 8 bases that match TRBD1. Germline V gene data show CDR1 as SGHVS and CDR2 as FQNEAQ. This CDR3 has 15 residues. The V segment lost 5 bases and the J segment 2 bases; nucleotides outside the gene matches: 5. The CDR3 coding sequence is TGTGCCAGCAGCCAAGGGACAGGCCGCAATCAGCCCCAGCATTTT. Translating it yields CASSQGTGRNQPQHF.

This clonotype was recorded a few times. The chain uses TRBV6-1 and TRBJ1-1; a weak D match, TRBD1 (5 bases). V was clipped by 8 bases and J by 4 bases, with 26 bases between them. CDR1 and CDR2 from the germline V gene are MNHNS and SASEGT. CDR3 size: 17 residues. The CDR3 bases are TGTGCCAGCCCAAAAAGGGGTGACAGAGAGACGGGCACTGAAGCTTTCTTT. Amino acid sequence: CASPKRGDRETGTEAFF.

The chain uses TRBV28 and TRBJ2-1; D might be TRBD2 (6 bases). Per germline, CDR1 MDHEN and CDR2 SYDVKM. The V end was cut by 7 bases, the J end by 3 bases, with 19 bases between. The CDR3 is 16 residues long. The CDR3, as DNA: TGTGCCAGCACTACTTTTGGCTTAGCGGACTACAATGAGCAGTTCTTC. As protein: CASTTFGLADYNEQFF.

The chain employs TRBV10-3 and TRBJ1-6; D remains unclear. This CDR3 is 17 amino acids long. Trimming removed 0 bases at V and 10 bases at J, with 19 bases between. Germline V gives CDR1 ENHRY, CDR2 SYGVKD. In DNA form, the CDR3 reads TGTGCCATCAGTGAGTCTCAGATTGCAAGGCGGGCATCACCCCTCCACTTT. It encodes CAISESQIARRASPLHF.

V usage is TRBV27 and J usage is TRBJ1-5; TRBD1 matches 10 bases. Trimming at V came to 6 bases and at J to 7 bases, leaving 9 bases not matched to a gene. The CDR3 is 15 amino acids. Germline V gene data show CDR1 as MNHEY and CDR2 as SMNVEV (reference sequence). Written as DNA, the CDR3 is TGTGCCAGCAGCTCGACAGGGGGCGCGAGGCAGCCCCAGCATTTT. It codes for CASSSTGGARQPQHF.

The table lists this clonotype with a few counts. The rearrangement joins TRBV27 to TRBJ1-2, with D tentatively TRBD1 (5 bases). Germline assignment: CDR1 MNHEY and CDR2 SMNVEV (reference sequence). With 2 bases removed from V and 9 bases from J, the gap between germline ends came to 16 bases. The CDR3 has 14 residues. CDR3 DNA: TGTGCCAGCAGTTTAGCAGGGCTCCCTTTGAGCTACACCTTC. Encoded protein: CASSLAGLPLSYTF.

This chain links TRBV12-3 or TRBV12-4 with TRBJ1-2; maybe TRBD1 (5 bases). The CDR3 length is 14 residues. Trimming left V 2 bases short and J 6 bases short, with 13 bases between. As DNA, the CDR3 is TGTGCCAGCAGTTTAAATATAGGGGCGCATGGCTACACCTTC. It translates to CASSLNIGAHGYTF.

The CDR3 region is CASSMGVGQYF. The DNA for the CDR3 is TGTGCCAGCAGCATGGGGGTAGGGCAGTACTTC. The chain couples TRBV7-6 to TRBJ2-7, with D tentatively TRBD1 or TRBD2 (5 bases each). CDR1 and CDR2 (germline): SGHVS, FNYEAQ. This CDR3 has 11 residues. Trimming shortened V by 5 bases and J by 9 bases, and 11 bases separated the two germline ends.

Here the CDR3 DNA reads TGTGCCAGCAGCCCCCCCGGGCCGGAGACCCAGTACTTC. The encoded protein is CASSPPGPETQYF. The chain uses TRBV9 and TRBJ2-5; D call uncertain. The CDR3 loop spans 13 amino acids. Germline CDR1 reads SGDLS; CDR2 reads YYNGEE. V was pared by 4 bases and J by 5 bases, with 12 bases between.

This clonotype appeared many times. This chain joins TRBV7-2 and TRBJ2-5; D is possibly TRBD2 (5 bases). Germline lookup yields CDR1 SGHTA and CDR2 FQGNSA. V was cut by 2 bases and J by 7 bases, with 8 bases left in between. This CDR3 region has 12 residues. This chain's CDR3 is CASSLSSGTQYF. The CDR3 DNA sequence: TGTGCCAGCAGCTTAAGCAGCGGGACCCAGTACTTC.

This clonotype was recorded many times. The rearrangement joins TRBV12-3 or TRBV12-4 to TRBJ2-2; D call uncertain. With 6 bases removed from V and 6 bases from J, the gap between germline ends came to 8 bases. The CDR3 has 12 residues. Written as DNA, the CDR3 is TGTGCCAGCAGCTTTCTCGCCGGGGAGCTGTTTTTT. Amino acid sequence: CASSFLAGELFF.

This clonotype was seen at least ten times. The chain recombines TRBV7-6 with TRBJ2-6; D uncertain. The CDR3 loop spans 15 amino acids. Germline V gene data show CDR1 as SGHVS and CDR2 as FNYEAQ. With 1 base removed from V and 2 bases from J, the gap between germline ends came to 6 bases. The CDR3 loop reads CASSLDSPGANVLTF. The DNA for the CDR3 is TGTGCCAGCAGCTTAGATAGCCCTGGGGCCAACGTCCTGACTTTC.

Details on this clonotype: The junction shows a germline mismatch at one end, possibly a read error. V gene TRBV7-8 combines with J gene TRBJ2-3, with 15 bases lining up with TRBD2. The CDR3 spans 20 residues. Germline V gene sequence: CDR1 SGHVS, CDR2 FQNEAQ. The CDR3 protein is CGSSFPGLAGGAGPTDTQYF. The CDR3 region has the DNA TGTGGCAGCAGCTTTCCGGGACTAGCGGGGGGAGCGGGCCCCACAGATACGCAGTATTTT.

The chain is built from TRBV25-1 and TRBJ2-5; perhaps TRBD1 as D (6 bases). Germline values: CDR1 MGHDK, CDR2 SYGVNS. The CDR3 is 14 amino acids. The V gene lost 3 bases and the J gene lost 2 bases, with 10 bases spanning the gap. The CDR3 protein is CASSDSGQQETQYF. The CDR3 coding sequence is TGTGCCAGCAGTGACTCCGGACAGCAAGAGACCCAGTACTTC.